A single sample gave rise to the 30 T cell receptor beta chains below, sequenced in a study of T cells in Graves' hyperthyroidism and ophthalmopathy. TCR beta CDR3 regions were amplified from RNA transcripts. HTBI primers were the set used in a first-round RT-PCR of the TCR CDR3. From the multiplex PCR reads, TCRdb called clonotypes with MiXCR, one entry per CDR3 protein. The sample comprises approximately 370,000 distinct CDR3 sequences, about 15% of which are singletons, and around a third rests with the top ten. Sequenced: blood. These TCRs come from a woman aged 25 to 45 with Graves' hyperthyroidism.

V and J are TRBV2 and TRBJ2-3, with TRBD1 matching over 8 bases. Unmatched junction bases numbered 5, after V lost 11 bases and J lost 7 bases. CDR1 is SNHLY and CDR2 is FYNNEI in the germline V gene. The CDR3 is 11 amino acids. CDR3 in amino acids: CAGYRGNTQYF. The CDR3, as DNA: TGTGCCGGCTACAGGGGGAATACGCAGTATTTT.

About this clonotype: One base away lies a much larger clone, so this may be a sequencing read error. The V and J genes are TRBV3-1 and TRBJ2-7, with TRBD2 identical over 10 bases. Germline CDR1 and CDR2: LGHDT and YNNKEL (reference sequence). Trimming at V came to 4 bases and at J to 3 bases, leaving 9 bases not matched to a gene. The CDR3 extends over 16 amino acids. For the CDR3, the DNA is TGTGCCAGCAGCCCCGGGGCTAGCGGGAGTCTCTACGAGCAGTACTTC. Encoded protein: CASSPGASGSLYEQYF.

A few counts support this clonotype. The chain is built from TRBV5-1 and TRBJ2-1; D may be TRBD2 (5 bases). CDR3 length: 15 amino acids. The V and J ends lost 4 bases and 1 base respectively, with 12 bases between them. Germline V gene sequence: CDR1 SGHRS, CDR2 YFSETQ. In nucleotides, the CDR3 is TGCGCCAGCAGCAAAGGAGGCAATTCCTACAATGAGCAGTTCTTC. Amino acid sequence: CASSKGGNSYNEQFF.

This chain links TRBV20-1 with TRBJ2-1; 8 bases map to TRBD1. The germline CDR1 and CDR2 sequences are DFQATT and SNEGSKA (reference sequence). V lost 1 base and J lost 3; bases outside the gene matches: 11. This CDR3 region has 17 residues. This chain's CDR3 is CSARGQIDRGIYNEQFF. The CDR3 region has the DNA TGCAGTGCTAGAGGACAGATCGACAGGGGCATCTACAATGAGCAGTTCTTC.

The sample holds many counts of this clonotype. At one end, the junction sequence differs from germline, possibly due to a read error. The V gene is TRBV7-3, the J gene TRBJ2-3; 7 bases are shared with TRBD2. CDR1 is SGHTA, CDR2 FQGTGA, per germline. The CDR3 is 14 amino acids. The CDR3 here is CASSITSATDTQYF. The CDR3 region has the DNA TGTGCCAGCAGCATAACTAGCGCGACAGATACGCAGTATTTT.

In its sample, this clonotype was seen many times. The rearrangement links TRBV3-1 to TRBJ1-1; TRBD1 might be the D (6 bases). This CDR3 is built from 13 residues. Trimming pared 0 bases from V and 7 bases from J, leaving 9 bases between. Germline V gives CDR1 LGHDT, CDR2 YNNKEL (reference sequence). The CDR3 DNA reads TGTGCCAGCAGCCAAGAATTACAGGGTGAAGCTTTCTTT. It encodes CASSQELQGEAFF. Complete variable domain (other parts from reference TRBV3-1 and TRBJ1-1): DTAVSQTPKYLVTQMGNDKSIKCEQNLGHDTMYWYKQDSKKFLKIMFSYNNKELIINETVPNRFSPKSPDKAHLNLHINSLELGDSAVYFCASSQELQGEAFFGQGTRLTVV.

The CDR3 region is CASSPEWGTEAFF. The CDR3 DNA is TGTGCCAGCAGCCCAGAGTGGGGCACTGAAGCTTTCTTT. The chain joins TRBV5-5 to TRBJ1-1; no clear D gene. The CDR3 consists of 13 residues. V was trimmed by 4 bases and J by 4 bases, leaving 11 bases between them. Germline V CDR1 and CDR2: SGHKS, YYEKEE (reference sequence).

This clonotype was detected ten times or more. CDR3 region: CSARRDSGGYGYTF. As DNA, the CDR3 is TGCAGTGCTAGACGGGACAGTGGGGGGTATGGCTACACCTTC. The chain joins TRBV20-1 to TRBJ1-2; 7 nucleotides align to TRBD1. Germline V lookup: CDR1 DFQATT, CDR2 SNEGSKA (reference sequence). V shed 2 bases, J shed 5 bases, and the junction held 8 bases outside the gene matches. The CDR3 covers 14 residues.

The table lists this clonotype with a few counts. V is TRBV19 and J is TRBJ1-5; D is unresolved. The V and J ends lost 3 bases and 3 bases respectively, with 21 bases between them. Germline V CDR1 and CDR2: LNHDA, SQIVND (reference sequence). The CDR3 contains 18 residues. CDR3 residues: CASSILSVGSASNQPQHF. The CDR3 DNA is TGTGCCAGTAGTATTCTCTCGGTAGGGAGTGCCTCCAATCAGCCCCAGCATTTT.

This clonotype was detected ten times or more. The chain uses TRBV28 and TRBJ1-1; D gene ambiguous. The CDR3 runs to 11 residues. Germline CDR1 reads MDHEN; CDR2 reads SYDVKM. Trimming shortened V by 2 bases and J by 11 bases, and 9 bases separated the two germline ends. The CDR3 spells CASSLRFNAFF. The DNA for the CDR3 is TGTGCCAGCAGTTTACGGTTCAACGCTTTCTTT.

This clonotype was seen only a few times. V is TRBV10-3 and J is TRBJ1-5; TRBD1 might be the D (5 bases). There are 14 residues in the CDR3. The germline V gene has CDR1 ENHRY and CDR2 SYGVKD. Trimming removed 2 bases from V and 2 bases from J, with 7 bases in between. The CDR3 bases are TGTGCCATCAGTGAGCGGGGCGGCAATCAGCCCCAGCATTTT. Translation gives CAISERGGNQPQHF.

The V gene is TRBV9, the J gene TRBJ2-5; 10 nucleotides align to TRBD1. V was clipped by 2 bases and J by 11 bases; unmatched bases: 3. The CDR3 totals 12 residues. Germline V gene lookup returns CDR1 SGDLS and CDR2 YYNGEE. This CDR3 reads CASSVGQGRQYF. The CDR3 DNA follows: TGTGCCAGCAGCGTGGGACAGGGGCGTCAGTACTTC. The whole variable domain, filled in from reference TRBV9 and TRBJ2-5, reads DSGVTQTPKHLITATGQRVTLRCSPRSGDLSVYWYQQSLDQGLQFLIQYYNGEERAKGNILERFSAQQFPDLHSELNLSSLELGDSALYFCASSVGQGRQYFGPGTRLLVL.

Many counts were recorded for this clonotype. In DNA form, the CDR3 reads TGTGCCAGCAGCCAAGCCCTAGCGGGGTTCTCCTACGAGCAGTACTTC. It codes for CASSQALAGFSYEQYF. V gene TRBV11-2 combines with J gene TRBJ2-7; TRBD2 matches 9 bases. The CDR3 is made up of 16 amino acids. Germline loops: CDR1 SGHAT, CDR2 FQNNGV. V was clipped by 5 bases and J by 0 bases; unmatched bases: 8.

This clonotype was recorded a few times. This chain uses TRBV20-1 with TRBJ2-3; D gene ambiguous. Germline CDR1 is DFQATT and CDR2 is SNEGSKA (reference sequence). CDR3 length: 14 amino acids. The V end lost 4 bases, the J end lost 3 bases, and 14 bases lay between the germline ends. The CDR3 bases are TGCAGTGCTAACGTTGTGGGAAAGACAGATACGCAGTATTTT. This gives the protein CSANVVGKTDTQYF.

The CDR3 here is CASSLAHTAGELFF. In DNA form, the CDR3 reads TGTGCCAGCAGCCTGGCCCACACTGCGGGGGAGCTGTTTTTT. This chain joins TRBV3-1 and TRBJ2-2, with unresolved D. The V end was cut by 4 bases, the J end by 8 bases, with 14 bases between. Germline V gene data show CDR1 as LGHDT and CDR2 as YNNKEL (reference sequence). The CDR3 extends over 14 amino acids.

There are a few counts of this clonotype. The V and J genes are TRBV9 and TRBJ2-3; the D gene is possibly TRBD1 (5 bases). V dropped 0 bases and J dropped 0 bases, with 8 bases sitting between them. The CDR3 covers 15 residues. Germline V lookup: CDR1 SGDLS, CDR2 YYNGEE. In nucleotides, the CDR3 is TGTGCCAGCAGCGTAGACAGGTTTAGCACAGATACGCAGTATTTT. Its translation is CASSVDRFSTDTQYF.

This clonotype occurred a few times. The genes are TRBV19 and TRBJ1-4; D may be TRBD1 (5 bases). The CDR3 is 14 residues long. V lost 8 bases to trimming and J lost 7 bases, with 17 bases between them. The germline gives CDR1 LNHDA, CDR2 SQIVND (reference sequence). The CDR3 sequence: CASAPEGRAEKLFF. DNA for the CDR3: TGTGCCAGTGCCCCTGAGGGGCGGGCTGAAAAACTGTTTTTT.

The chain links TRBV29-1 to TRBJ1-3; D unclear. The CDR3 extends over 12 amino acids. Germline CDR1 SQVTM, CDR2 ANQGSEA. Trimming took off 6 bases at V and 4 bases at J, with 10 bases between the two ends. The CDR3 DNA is TGCAGCGTCCGGTCGATGGGAAACACCATATATTTT. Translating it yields CSVRSMGNTIYF.

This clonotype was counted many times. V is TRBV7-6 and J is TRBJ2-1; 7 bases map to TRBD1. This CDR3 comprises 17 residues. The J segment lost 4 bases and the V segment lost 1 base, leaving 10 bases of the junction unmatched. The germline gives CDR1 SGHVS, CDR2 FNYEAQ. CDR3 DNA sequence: TGTGCCAGCAGCTTAGGTCAGGGGGACAATGGATACAATGAGCAGTTCTTC. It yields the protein CASSLGQGDNGYNEQFF.

The CDR3 loop is CASSGGTGYSYNEQFF. The CDR3 nucleotides read TGTGCCAGCAGCGGCGGCACAGGGTACTCCTACAATGAGCAGTTCTTC. J is TRBJ2-1 and V is TRBV9, with TRBD1 as a possible D gene (6 bases). The CDR3 runs to 16 residues. Germline CDR1 is SGDLS and CDR2 is YYNGEE. Trimming shortened V by 3 bases and J by 0 bases, and 13 bases separated the two germline ends.

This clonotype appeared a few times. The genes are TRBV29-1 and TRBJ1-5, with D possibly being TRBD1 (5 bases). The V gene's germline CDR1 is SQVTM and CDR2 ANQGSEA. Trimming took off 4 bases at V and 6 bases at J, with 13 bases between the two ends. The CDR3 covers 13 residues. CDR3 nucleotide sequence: TGCAGCGTTGGGGGGTTGGGGGGTCAGCCCCAGCATTTT. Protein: CSVGGLGGQPQHF.

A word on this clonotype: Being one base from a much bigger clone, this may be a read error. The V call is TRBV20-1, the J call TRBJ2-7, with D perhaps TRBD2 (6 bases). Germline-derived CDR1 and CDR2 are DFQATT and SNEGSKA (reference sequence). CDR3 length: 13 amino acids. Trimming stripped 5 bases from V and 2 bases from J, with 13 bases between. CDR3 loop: CSAGDSKAYEQYF. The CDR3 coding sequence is TGCAGTGCTGGGGACTCAAAAGCCTACGAGCAGTACTTC.

This chain's CDR3 is CASSLGLSNSPLHF. CDR3 in DNA: TGTGCCAGCAGCTTAGGCCTCAGCAATTCACCCCTCCACTTT. The chain couples TRBV11-2 to TRBJ1-6; D is undetermined. The germline gives CDR1 SGHAT, CDR2 FQNNGV. V shed 1 base and J shed 7 bases, with 8 bases lying between them. The CDR3 loop spans 14 amino acids. The entire variable domain, with the rest obtained from reference TRBV11-2 and TRBJ1-6, is as follows: EAGVAQSPRYKIIEKRQSVAFWCNPISGHATLYWYQQILGQGPKLLIQFQNNGVVDDSQLPKDRFSAERLKGVDSTLKIQPAKLEDSAVYLCASSLGLSNSPLHFGNGTRLTVT.

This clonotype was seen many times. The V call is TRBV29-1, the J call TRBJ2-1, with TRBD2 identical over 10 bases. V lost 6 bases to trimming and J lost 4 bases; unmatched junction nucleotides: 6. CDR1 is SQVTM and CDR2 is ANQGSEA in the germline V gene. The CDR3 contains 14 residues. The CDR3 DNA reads TGCAGCGTCTGTTGGACTAGCGGTTACAATGAGCAGTTCTTC. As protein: CSVCWTSGYNEQFF.

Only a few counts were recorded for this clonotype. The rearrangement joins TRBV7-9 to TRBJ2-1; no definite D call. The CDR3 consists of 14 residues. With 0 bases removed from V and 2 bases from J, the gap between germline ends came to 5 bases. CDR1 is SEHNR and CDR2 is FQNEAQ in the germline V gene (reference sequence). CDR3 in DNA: TGTGCCAGCAGCTTAGCGCGAGCCTACAATGAGCAGTTCTTC. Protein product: CASSLARAYNEQFF.

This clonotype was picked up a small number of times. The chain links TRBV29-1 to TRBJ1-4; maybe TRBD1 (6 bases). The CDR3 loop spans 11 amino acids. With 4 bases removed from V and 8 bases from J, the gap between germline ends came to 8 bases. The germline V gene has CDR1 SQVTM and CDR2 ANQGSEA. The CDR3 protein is CSVAGDEKLFF. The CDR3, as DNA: TGCAGCGTTGCAGGGGACGAAAAACTGTTTTTT.

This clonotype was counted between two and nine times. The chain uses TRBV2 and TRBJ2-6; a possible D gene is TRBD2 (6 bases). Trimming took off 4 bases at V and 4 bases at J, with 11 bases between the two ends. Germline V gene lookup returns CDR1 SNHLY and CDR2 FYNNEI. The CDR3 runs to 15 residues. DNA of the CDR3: TGTGCCAGCAGTGGGGCGGGGCCGGGGGCCAACGTCCTGACTTTC. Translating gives CASSGAGPGANVLTF.

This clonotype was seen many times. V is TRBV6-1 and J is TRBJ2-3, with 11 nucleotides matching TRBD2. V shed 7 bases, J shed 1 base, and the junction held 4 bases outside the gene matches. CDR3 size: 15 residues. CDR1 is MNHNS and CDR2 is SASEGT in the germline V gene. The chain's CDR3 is CASKIAGGGTDTQYF. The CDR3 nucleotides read TGTGCCAGCAAAATAGCGGGAGGGGGCACAGATACGCAGTATTTT.

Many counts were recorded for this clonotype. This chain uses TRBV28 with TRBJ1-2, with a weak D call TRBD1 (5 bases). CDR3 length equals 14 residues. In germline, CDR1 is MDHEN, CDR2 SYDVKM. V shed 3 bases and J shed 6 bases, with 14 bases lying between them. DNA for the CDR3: TGTGCCAGCAGTTTCACCGGGACCCTGAATGGCTACACCTTC. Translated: CASSFTGTLNGYTF.

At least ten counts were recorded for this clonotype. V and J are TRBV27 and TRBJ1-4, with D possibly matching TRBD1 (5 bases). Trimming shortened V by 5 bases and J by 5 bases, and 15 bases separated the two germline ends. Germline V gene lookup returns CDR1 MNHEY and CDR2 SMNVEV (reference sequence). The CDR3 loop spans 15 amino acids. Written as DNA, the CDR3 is TGTGCCAGCAGTCCACTCGGGGCTGAAAATGAAAAACTGTTTTTT. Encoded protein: CASSPLGAENEKLFF.